This T cell receptor beta chain originates from a study of Ad26.COV2.S vaccination and SARS-CoV-2 variants. About the research overall: Ad26.COV2.S shots went into the muscle once or twice, 56 days apart.

Treatment of the sample: around 19 received Ad26.COV2.S at low or high dose, single or two shots; 5 received placebo; per-sample allocation not given. On day 63 after the first injection, vaccine and placebo recipients gave samples. Germline trimming cut 3 bases from V and 6 bases from J; bases unmatched to any gene: 10. Germline CDR1 SNHLY, CDR2 FYNNEI. This CDR3 is 16 amino acids long. Assay used: immunoSEQ multiplex PCR; TCRdb lists only in-frame clones, some missing. The sample has 200,000 to 300,000 clones; more than 75% are singletons. V usage is TRBV2 and J usage is TRBJ2-1; 8 nucleotides align to TRBD1. This receptor was identified in a person between 18 and 60 years old who received the Ad26.COV2.S COVID-19 vaccine or a placebo. Sequenced material: peripheral blood, taken in a trial of Ad26.COV2.S vaccine versus placebo. As DNA, the CDR3 is TGTGCCAGCAGTGACGTTGAGACTCAGGGGGCCAATGAGCAGTTCTTC. This codes for CASSDVETQGANEQFF.